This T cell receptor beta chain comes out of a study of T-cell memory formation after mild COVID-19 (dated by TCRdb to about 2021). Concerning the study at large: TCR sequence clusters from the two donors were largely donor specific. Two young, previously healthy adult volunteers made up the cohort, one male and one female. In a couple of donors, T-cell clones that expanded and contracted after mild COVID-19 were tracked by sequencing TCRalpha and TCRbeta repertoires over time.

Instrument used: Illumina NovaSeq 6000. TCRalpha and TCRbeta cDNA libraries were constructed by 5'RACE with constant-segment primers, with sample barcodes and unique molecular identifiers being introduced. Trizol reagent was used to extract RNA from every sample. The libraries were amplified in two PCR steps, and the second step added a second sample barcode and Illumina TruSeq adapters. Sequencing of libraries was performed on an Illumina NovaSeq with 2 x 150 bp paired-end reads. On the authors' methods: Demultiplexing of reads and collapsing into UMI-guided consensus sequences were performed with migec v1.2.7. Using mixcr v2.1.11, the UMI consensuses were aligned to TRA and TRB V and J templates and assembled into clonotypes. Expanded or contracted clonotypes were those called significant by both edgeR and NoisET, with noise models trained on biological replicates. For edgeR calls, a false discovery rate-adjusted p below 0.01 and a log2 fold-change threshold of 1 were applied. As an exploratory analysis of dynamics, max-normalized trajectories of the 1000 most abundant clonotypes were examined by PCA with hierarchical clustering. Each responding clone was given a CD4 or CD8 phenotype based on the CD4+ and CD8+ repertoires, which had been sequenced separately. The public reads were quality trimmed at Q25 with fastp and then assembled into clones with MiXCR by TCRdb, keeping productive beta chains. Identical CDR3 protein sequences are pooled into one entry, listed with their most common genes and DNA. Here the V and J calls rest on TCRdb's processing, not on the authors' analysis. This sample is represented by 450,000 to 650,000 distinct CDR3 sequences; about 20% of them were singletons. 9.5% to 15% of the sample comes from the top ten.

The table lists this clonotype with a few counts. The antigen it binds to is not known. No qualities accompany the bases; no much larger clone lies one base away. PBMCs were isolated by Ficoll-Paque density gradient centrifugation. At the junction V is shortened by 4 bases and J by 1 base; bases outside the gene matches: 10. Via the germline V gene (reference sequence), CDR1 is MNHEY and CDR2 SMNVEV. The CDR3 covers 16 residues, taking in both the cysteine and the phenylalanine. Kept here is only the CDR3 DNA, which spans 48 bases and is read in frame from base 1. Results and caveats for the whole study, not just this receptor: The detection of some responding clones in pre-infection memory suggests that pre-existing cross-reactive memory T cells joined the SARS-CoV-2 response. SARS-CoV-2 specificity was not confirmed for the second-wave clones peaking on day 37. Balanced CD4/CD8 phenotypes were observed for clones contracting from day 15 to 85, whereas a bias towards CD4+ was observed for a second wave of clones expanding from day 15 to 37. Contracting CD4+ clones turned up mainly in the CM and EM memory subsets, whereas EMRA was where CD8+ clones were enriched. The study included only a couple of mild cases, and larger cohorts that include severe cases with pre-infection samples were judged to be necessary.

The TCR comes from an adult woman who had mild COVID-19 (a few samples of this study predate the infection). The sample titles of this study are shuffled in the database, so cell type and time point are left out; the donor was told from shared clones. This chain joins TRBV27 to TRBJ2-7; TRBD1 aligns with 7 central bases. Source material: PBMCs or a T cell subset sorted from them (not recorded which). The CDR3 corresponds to CASSSYRQGRSYEQYF. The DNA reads TGTGCCAGCAGTTCTTACCGACAGGGTCGTTCCTACGAGCAGTACTTC.